The sequence of this TCR beta chain was determined in a study of response to subunit inactivated influenza vaccine. Study-wide results and caveats: Authors suggested seasonal influenza vaccinations each recruit few new T cells.

MiXCR was run by TCRdb on the RT-PCR reads, yielding one entry per CDR3 protein. The sample yields about 800,000 distinct CDR3 sequences, approximately 21% seen once. Only a few counts were recorded for this clonotype. Its antigen is unknown. The sequence came from a man aged 45-60 years who received an inactivated influenza vaccine. Sequenced material: PBMCs from blood, taken more than 4 days after vaccination.

The CDR3 is CASSLRGTVGTQYF. For the CDR3, the DNA is TGTGCCAGCAGCTTACGGGGGACCGTTGGTACGCAGTATTTT. This chain uses TRBV7-9 with TRBJ2-3, with D possibly being TRBD2 (6 bases). Trimming pared 2 bases from V and 8 bases from J, leaving 14 bases between. CDR3 length: 14 residues. Germline loops: CDR1 SEHNR, CDR2 FQNEAQ (reference sequence). Filled out from reference TRBV7-9 and TRBJ2-3, the complete variable domain reads DTGVSQNPRHKITKRGQNVTFRCDPISEHNRLYWYRQTLGQGPEFLTYFQNEAQLEKSRLLSDRFSAERPKGSFSTLEIQRTEQGDSAMYLCASSLRGTVGTQYFGPGTRLTVL.